These 5 T cell receptor beta chains share one sample of origin, sequenced in a study of spatial heterogeneity in lung cancer. Indicated time point: blood at routine non-recurrence follow-up after resection. TCRdb called the 5' RACE reads again in MiXCR, with one record for every CDR3 protein. Of approximately 20,000 distinct CDR3 sequences in the sample, over 9% are singletons; the top ten hold less than 25%. Sample: PBMCs, taken at follow-up. Receptor source: a male donor with early-stage non-small cell lung cancer.

This clonotype has at least ten counts. The chain carries TRBV27 and TRBJ2-1, with TRBD1 matching 7 bases. CDR3 length: 15 residues. The germline V gene has CDR1 MNHEY and CDR2 SMNVEV (reference sequence). Germline trimming cut 0 bases from V and 3 bases from J; bases unmatched to any gene: 2. DNA of the CDR3: TGTGCCAGCAGTTTATCTCCAGGGGGCTACAATGAGCAGTTCTTC. Amino acid sequence: CASSLSPGGYNEQFF.

This clonotype has ten or more counts. The chain carries TRBV18 and TRBJ2-2, with TRBD2 matching 7 bases. The CDR3 sequence is 16 residues long. V shed 2 bases, J shed 5 bases, and the junction held 8 bases outside the gene matches. Germline assignment: CDR1 KGHSH and CDR2 LQKENI. The CDR3 protein is CASSPASGALTGELFF. The DNA of the CDR3 is TGTGCCAGCTCACCAGCTAGCGGAGCCCTAACCGGGGAGCTGTTTTTT.

The chain links TRBV5-1 to TRBJ2-1; D ambiguous. Germline CDR1 and CDR2: SGHRS and YFSETQ. V dropped 1 base and J dropped 6 bases, with 5 bases sitting between them. The CDR3 contains 12 residues. CDR3: CASSLLGNEQFF. The CDR3 DNA reads TGCGCCAGCAGCTTGTTGGGCAATGAGCAGTTCTTC.

The J gene is TRBJ2-7, the V gene TRBV28; the match to TRBD2 covers 9 bases. CDR1 is MDHEN, CDR2 SYDVKM, per germline. The CDR3 extends over 14 amino acids. V shed 8 bases, J shed 0 bases, and the junction held 5 bases outside the gene matches. CDR3 sequence (DNA): TGTGCCAGCGAAGCTAGCGGGGCCTCCTACGAGCAGTACTTC. Translated, it gives CASEASGASYEQYF.

In its sample, this clonotype was seen many times. This rearrangement joins TRBV24-1 to TRBJ2-5, with 7 positions matching TRBD1. J gave up 4 bases and V 2 bases, and 9 bases lay outside the gene matches. CDR1 and CDR2 (germline): KGHDR, SFDVKD. The CDR3 is 16 amino acids. The CDR3 DNA is TGTGCCACCAGTGATTCCCTAGGACAGGTCACAGAGACCCAGTACTTC. This codes for CATSDSLGQVTETQYF.